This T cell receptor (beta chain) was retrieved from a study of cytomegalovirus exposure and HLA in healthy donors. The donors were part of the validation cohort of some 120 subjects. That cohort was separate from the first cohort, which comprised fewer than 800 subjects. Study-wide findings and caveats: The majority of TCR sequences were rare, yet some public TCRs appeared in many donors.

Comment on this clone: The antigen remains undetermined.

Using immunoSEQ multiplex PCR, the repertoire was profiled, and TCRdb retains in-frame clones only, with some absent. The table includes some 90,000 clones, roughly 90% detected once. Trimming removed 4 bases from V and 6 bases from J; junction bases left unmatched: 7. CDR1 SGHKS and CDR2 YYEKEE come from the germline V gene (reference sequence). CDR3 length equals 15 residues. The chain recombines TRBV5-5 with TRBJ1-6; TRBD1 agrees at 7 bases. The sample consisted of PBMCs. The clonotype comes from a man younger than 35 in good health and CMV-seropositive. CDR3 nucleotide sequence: TGTGCCAGCAGCCACGTCAGGGGGACTAATTCACCCCTCCACTTT. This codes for CASSHVRGTNSPLHF.